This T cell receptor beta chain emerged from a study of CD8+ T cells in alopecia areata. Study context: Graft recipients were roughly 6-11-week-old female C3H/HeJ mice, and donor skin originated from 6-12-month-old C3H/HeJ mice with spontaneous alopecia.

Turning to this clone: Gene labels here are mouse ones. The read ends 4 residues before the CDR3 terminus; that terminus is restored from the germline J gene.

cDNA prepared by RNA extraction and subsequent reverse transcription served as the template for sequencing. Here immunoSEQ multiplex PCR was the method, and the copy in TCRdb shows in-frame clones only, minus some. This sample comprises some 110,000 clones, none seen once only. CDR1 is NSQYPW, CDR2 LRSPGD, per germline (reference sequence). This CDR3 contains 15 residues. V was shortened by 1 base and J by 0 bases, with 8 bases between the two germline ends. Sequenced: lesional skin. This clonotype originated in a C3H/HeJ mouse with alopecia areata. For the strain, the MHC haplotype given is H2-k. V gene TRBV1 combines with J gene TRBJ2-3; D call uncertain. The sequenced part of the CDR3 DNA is TGCACCTGCAGTGCAGTGGGTAAGAGTGCAGAA. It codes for CTCSAVGKSAE. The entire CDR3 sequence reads CTCSAVGKSAETLYF.